The present TCR beta chain was sequenced within a study of cytomegalovirus exposure and HLA in healthy donors. Though probably carrying unrecorded immune exposures, donors were nominally healthy at sampling. PCR amplification relied on 60 Vbeta primers (plus 13 Jbeta primers). The method was immunoSEQ multiplex PCR; TCRdb's version includes in-frame clones alone and lacks a portion of them. The top ten clones hold about 3.1% of a sample with about 130,000 clones, approximately 78% of them seen once. Study outcomes and limitations: Later on, an analysis showed TCR association rates differing by HLA locus, with DRB1 the most and HLA-C the fewest. In a later analysis, a genetic analysis reported fewer productive-TCR N-insertions in an Asian-associated ancestry cluster than the cohort average.

Note on this clone: Its antigen is unknown.

The material sequenced was PBMCs. The origin of this receptor is a human donor in good health.

The CDR3: CASSPTVLGTYGYTF. CDR3 DNA sequence: TGTGCCAGCAGCCCGACAGTTTTGGGTACTTATGGCTACACCTTC. The rearrangement uses TRBV2 and TRBJ1-2; a possible D gene is TRBD1 (5 bases). Germline V lookup: CDR1 SNHLY, CDR2 FYNNEI. The CDR3 is 15 residues long. The V and J ends lost 6 bases and 5 bases respectively, with 19 bases between them.